This T cell receptor (beta chain) was captured in a study of tumor-infiltrating lymphocytes in primary liver carcinoma. The V gene lost 0 bases and the J gene lost 8 bases, with 19 bases spanning the gap. Germline V gene data show CDR1 as GTSNPN and CDR2 as SVGIG (reference sequence). The CDR3 totals 15 residues. As for this clonotype: Its antigen is not identified. The CDR3 does not end in the conserved phenylalanine or tryptophan, so this is likely a read error.

Both RNA and DNA were isolated together from roughly 20-30 mg of bulk tissue that had not been sorted. A primer in the constant region served to generate TCR beta cDNA from about 480 ng of total RNA. Nested multiplex PCR, run for three rounds with slightly modified ARM-PCR, yielded TCR beta libraries. Rounds one and two of PCR, each of roughly 11 cycles, were primed with TRBV1-TRBV30 forward primers and a C-beta reverse primer. One entry per CDR3 protein results from TCRdb running MiXCR on the multiplex PCR reads. The sample consists of 20,000 or so distinct CDR3 sequences, roughly 78% of them appearing once. Notes on the study in general: Tumors reached a significantly greater top-250-clone fraction than blood did (p = 0.039).

V and J are TRBV30 and TRBJ1-2, with D hard to call. The sequenced sample consisted of liver tumor tissue from sampling region 1. Subset reported: tumor region T1, superior pole. This sequence was found in a man aged 35 to 55 with primary liver carcinoma and hepatitis B virus infection. CDR3 nucleotide sequence: TGTGCCTGGAGTGTCGGGTGGAAGTGTACCAACGGCTACACCATC. Translation: CAWSVGWKCTNGYTI.